The source of this TCR beta chain is a study of T cell repertoires in ileal Crohn's disease. The protocol was immunoSEQ multiplex PCR, while the TCRdb copy is restricted to in-frame clones and leaves out a portion. The sample yields 15,000 to 20,000 clones, 85% to 95% seen once. Specimen: ileal tissue. The clonotype comes from an adult with Crohn's disease.

The CDR3 sequence is CASSPGVNDYEQYF. The CDR3 DNA reads TGTGCCAGCAGTCCGGGGGTGAACGACTACGAGCAGTACTTC. This sequence joins TRBV9 and TRBJ2-7; the D gene is possibly TRBD2 (6 bases). The CDR3 extends over 14 amino acids. Trimming took off 5 bases at V and 3 bases at J, with 15 bases between the two ends. Germline V CDR1 and CDR2: SGDLS, YYNGEE.